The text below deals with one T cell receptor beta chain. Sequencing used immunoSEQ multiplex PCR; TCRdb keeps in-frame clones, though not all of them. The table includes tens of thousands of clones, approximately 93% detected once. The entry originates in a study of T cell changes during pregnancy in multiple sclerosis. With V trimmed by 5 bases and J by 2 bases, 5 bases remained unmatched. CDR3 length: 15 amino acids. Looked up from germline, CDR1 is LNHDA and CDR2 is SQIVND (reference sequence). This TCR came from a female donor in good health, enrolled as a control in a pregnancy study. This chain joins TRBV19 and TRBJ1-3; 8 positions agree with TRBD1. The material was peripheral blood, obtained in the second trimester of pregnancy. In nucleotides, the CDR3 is TGTGCCAGTAGTCCTGGACAGGGCCCTGGAAACACCATATATTTT. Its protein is CASSPGQGPGNTIYF.